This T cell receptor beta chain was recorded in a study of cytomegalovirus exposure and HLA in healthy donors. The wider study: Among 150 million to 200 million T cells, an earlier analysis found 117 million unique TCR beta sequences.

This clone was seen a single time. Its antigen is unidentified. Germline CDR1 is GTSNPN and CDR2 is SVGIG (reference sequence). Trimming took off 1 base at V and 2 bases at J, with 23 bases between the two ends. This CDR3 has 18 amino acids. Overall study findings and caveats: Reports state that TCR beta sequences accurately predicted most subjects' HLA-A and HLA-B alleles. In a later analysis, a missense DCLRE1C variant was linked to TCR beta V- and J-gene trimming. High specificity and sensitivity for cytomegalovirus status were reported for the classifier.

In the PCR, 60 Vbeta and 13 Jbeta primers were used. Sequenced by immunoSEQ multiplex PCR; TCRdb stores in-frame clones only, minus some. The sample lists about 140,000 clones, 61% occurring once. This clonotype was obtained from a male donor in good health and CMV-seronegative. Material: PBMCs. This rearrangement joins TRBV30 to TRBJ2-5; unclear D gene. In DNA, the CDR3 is TGTGCCTGGAGTGCAAAACCCCTAGTAGGCTGGGTACAAGAGACCCAGTACTTC. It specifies CAWSAKPLVGWVQETQYF.